Listed below are T cell receptor beta chains from one sample, sequenced in a study of identical twins. A single record per CDR3 protein comes from TCRdb applying MiXCR to the 5' RACE reads. The sample yields around 570,000 distinct CDR3 sequences, nearly 10% seen once. These data were likewise used in another study, on yellow fever vaccine responses in identical twins.

Source material: PBMCs. The source of these receptors is a young woman in good health. Both conserved end residues are part of each CDR3. Fields, in order: J gene, V gene, D gene, CDR3 protein. A D gene is named only where the DNA matches it firmly.

TRBJ2-7	TRBV6-5	TRBD1	CASSYSRQGPYEQYF
TRBJ1-4	TRBV20-1	.	CSARLGRRHEKLFF
TRBJ1-6	TRBV18	.	CASSKNRPGKPSPLHF
TRBJ2-7	TRBV3-1	.	CASSQGIFCGKGGEQYF
TRBJ2-3	TRBV5-1	TRBD1	CASSRLDRVGTDTQYF
TRBJ2-6	TRBV4-3	TRBD1	CASSQDGTAVKGANVLTF
TRBJ1-4	TRBV12-3/TRBV12-4	.	CASSLGSGGGNEKLFF
TRBJ2-1	TRBV12-3/TRBV12-4	.	CASGGSNNEQFF
TRBJ2-5	TRBV2	TRBD2	CASSPGTSRISQYF
TRBJ2-3	TRBV6-5	TRBD2	CASSYKLAGVGTDTQYF
TRBJ1-6	TRBV30	.	CAWSVTWSSYNSPLHF
TRBJ2-7	TRBV5-1	.	CASSLDPLGGREYF
TRBJ2-1	TRBV5-6	.	CASSLTRVSEQFF
TRBJ2-7	TRBV29-1	.	CSVEAPGGESYEQYF
TRBJ2-7	TRBV20-1	.	CSASGWTAYEQYF
TRBJ1-4	TRBV7-6	.	CASSLGRGTNEKLFF
TRBJ1-2	TRBV24-1	.	CATSDPKKGFYGYTF
TRBJ2-7	TRBV12-3/TRBV12-4	.	CASSAGGAYPYEQYF
TRBJ2-3	TRBV7-3	.	CASSLTRGDTQYF
TRBJ2-1	TRBV2	TRBD2	CASSEAIAGYYNEQFF
TRBJ2-3	TRBV19	.	CASSIGSTDTQYF
TRBJ2-7	TRBV5-1	TRBD2	CASSLAASGGSFSYEQYF
TRBJ1-4	TRBV5-1	TRBD1	CASRTGEGEKLFF
TRBJ2-1	TRBV5-6	TRBD2	CASSQPSGREFRNEQFF
TRBJ2-2	TRBV2	.	CASTATGTSGELFF
TRBJ2-3	TRBV12-3/TRBV12-4	TRBD1	CASRPHRGVSTDTQYF
TRBJ2-3	TRBV7-9	.	CASSFASLVVTDTQYF
TRBJ2-7	TRBV10-2	.	CASSLGAPVEQYF
TRBJ2-4	TRBV7-8	.	CASSLDAAAKNIQYF
TRBJ1-6	TRBV20-1	.	CSARTANNSPLHF
TRBJ2-7	TRBV28	.	CASNSPLLSYEQYF
TRBJ2-7	TRBV6-5	.	CASSYSIQADYEQYF
TRBJ2-1	TRBV11-2	.	CASSVSGWGSHEQFF
TRBJ2-1	TRBV12-3/TRBV12-4	.	CASSLGWEIEQFF
TRBJ2-2	TRBV10-2	TRBD2	CASNLAGGLGTGELFF
TRBJ2-1	TRBV29-1	TRBD2	CSVVAGGLRGNEQFF
TRBJ1-6	TRBV18	.	CASSSQGITYNSPLHF
TRBJ2-3	TRBV4-2	TRBD1	CASSQAGTGNGDSTDTQYF
TRBJ2-7	TRBV4-3	TRBD2	CASSQAGTSSYEQYF
TRBJ2-7	TRBV20-1	.	CSASYGDDYEQYF
TRBJ1-1	TRBV7-2	.	CASSPASRNTEAFF
TRBJ2-5	TRBV19	.	CASSAMGGETQYF
TRBJ2-1	TRBV29-1	TRBD2	CSAPGASGGYYNEQFF
TRBJ1-4	TRBV4-1	.	CASSHIQGIDATNEKLFF
TRBJ2-2	TRBV7-2	.	CASSPRPLEMNTGELFF
TRBJ2-7	TRBV6-5	.	CASRSSGYEQYF
TRBJ2-7	TRBV30	.	CAWSESNEQYF